This T cell receptor beta chain was observed in a study of shared clonotypes between healthy human individuals. Naive CD45RA+ and memory CD45RA-negative subsets were split from CD4+ cells. The data were produced by immunoSEQ multiplex PCR, yet TCRdb's version contains in-frame clones alone and is incomplete. Among 2.3 million or so clones listed, 90% to 95% were seen once. Germline V CDR1 and CDR2: KGHSH, LQKENI. CDR3 length equals 13 residues. Trimming removed 8 bases from V and 0 bases from J, with 7 bases in between. This receptor was taken from a man between 18 and 35 years old in good health. Some clones in this sample may be carry-over from other donors' samples. Material for sequencing was naive CD4+ T cells from PBMCs. Subset given: CD45RA+ positively selected. This chain connects TRBV18 to TRBJ2-2; D remains ambiguous. The CDR3 DNA sequence: TGTGCCAGCCACCCCCCGAACACCGGGGAGCTGTTTTTT. Encoded protein: CASHPPNTGELFF.